These 2 T cell receptor beta chains were all obtained from the same sample, sequenced in a study of cytomegalovirus exposure and HLA in healthy donors. Produced via immunoSEQ multiplex PCR; TCRdb's table is partial and in-frame only. The sample includes approximately 65,000 clones, over 80% of them seen just once. The sequenced sample consisted of PBMCs. The receptor set was obtained from a man aged 18 to 35 in good health and CMV-seronegative.

The chain links TRBV7-9 to TRBJ2-7; 9 bases are a match to TRBD2. Germline CDR1 and CDR2: SEHNR and FQNEAQ (reference sequence). V was clipped by 6 bases and J by 8 bases; unmatched bases: 11. The CDR3 extends over 14 amino acids. In DNA, the CDR3 is TGTGCCAGCAGTTCCTACACCGGGACTAGCAAGCAGTACTTC. This gives the protein CASSSYTGTSKQYF.

Ten or more counts support this clone. The chain employs TRBV7-8 and TRBJ2-1, with 10 bases fitting TRBD2. The CDR3 is made up of 15 amino acids. The V gene's germline CDR1 is SGHVS and CDR2 FQNEAQ. J gave up 8 bases and V 1 base, and 5 bases lay outside the gene matches. CDR3 coding DNA: TGTGCCAGCAGCTTAGAAGCGGGAGGGACCCATGAGCAGTTCTTC. Protein: CASSLEAGGTHEQFF.